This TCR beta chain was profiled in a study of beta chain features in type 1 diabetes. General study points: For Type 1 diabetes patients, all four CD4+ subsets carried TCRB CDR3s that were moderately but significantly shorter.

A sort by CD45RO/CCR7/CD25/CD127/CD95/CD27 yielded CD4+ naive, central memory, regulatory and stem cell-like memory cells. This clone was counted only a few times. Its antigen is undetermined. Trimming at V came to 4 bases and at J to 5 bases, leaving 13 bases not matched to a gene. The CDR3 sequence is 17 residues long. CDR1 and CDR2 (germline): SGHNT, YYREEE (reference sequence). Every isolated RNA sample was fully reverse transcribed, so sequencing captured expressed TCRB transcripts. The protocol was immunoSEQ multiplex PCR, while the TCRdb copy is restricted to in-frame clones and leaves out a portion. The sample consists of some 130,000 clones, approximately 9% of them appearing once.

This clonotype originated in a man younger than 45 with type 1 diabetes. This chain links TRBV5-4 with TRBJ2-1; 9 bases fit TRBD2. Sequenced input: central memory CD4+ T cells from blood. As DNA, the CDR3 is TGTGCCAGCAGCCCTGTGGCTAGCGGGGTGATGGACAATGAGCAGTTCTTC. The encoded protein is CASSPVASGVMDNEQFF.